The 26 T cell receptor beta chains below come from one sample, sequenced in a study of T cell clonotyping in hematopoietic cell transplantation. Method: immunoSEQ multiplex PCR; TCRdb's copy keeps in-frame clones and lacks some. The data hold about 69,000 clones, with approximately 94% observed a single time. Material: peripheral blood mononuclear cells. These receptors all come from a man in his fifties in good health. Some clones in this sample may be carry-over from other donors' samples.

This clone was picked up one time. The chain combines TRBV28 with TRBJ1-2, with D perhaps TRBD1 (6 bases). V lost 11 bases and J lost 2, with 15 bases in between. CDR3 length: 13 residues. Per the germline V gene, CDR1 is MDHEN and CDR2 is SYDVKM. In DNA form, the CDR3 reads TGTGCCGGGGGGGGCAGGTGGAACTATGGCTACACCTTC. Its protein product is CAGGGRWNYGYTF.

The genes are TRBV29-1 and TRBJ1-4, with D tentatively TRBD1 (6 bases). Germline CDR1 is SQVTM and CDR2 is ANQGSEA. With 7 bases removed from V and 2 bases from J, the gap between germline ends came to 11 bases. The CDR3 has 13 residues. The CDR3 nucleotides are TGCAGCGCCGGAGGGGGGACTAATGAAAAACTGTTTTTT. Its protein is CSAGGGTNEKLFF.

This chain uses TRBV30 with TRBJ1-5; D gene uncertain. The CDR3 loop spans 13 amino acids. Trimming cost V 3 bases and J 4 bases, with 10 bases left between them. Germline assignment: CDR1 GTSNPN and CDR2 SVGIG (reference sequence). CDR3 residues: CAWSQTENQPQHF. The CDR3 region has the DNA TGTGCCTGGAGCCAAACAGAGAATCAGCCCCAGCATTTT.

CDR3 sequence: CASSSQGGNYGYTF. In DNA, the CDR3 is TGTGCCAGCAGTTCACAGGGGGGAAACTATGGCTACACCTTC. The chain uses TRBV28 and TRBJ1-2; 8 bases match TRBD1. CDR3 length: 14 residues. V was pared by 4 bases and J by 2 bases, with 3 bases of the junction left unmatched. CDR1 and CDR2 from the germline V gene are MDHEN and SYDVKM.

The chain is built from TRBV6-4 and TRBJ1-5, with a weak D call TRBD1 (5 bases). The CDR3 length is 14 residues. V gave up 3 bases and J gave up 6 bases, with 12 bases separating them. The germline gives CDR1 MRHNA, CDR2 SNTAGT. CDR3 region: CASSETAGLQPQHF. The CDR3 coding sequence is TGTGCCAGCAGTGAAACAGCAGGGCTTCAGCCCCAGCATTTT.

The rearrangement uses TRBV11-3 and TRBJ2-7; possibly TRBD1 or TRBD2 for D (6 bases each). Germline V lookup: CDR1 SGHNT, CDR2 YENEEA. The ends were cut back, 5 bases at V and 6 bases at J, with 17 bases in the middle. This CDR3 spans 14 amino acids. The CDR3 nucleotides read TGTGCCAGCAGCCGCGCCTTGGGGGGCGGCGAGCAGTACTTC. Its translation is CASSRALGGGEQYF.

The rearrangement joins TRBV7-9 to TRBJ1-1, with D perhaps matching TRBD1 (5 bases). This CDR3 has 12 amino acids. V shed 6 bases and J shed 7 bases, with 12 bases lying between them. The germline gives CDR1 SEHNR, CDR2 FQNEAQ (reference sequence). This chain's CDR3 is CASRGRDSEAFF. CDR3 coding DNA: TGTGCCAGCAGAGGCAGGGATAGTGAAGCTTTCTTT.

The CDR3 DNA sequence: TGTGCCAGCAGTGACGCCAAGCAGGGTTGGAGTCAGCCCCAGCATTTT. Translated: CASSDAKQGWSQPQHF. This rearrangement joins TRBV6-1 to TRBJ1-5; possible D gene TRBD1, 5 bases. Trimming removed 3 bases at V and 6 bases at J, with 18 bases between. Germline values: CDR1 MNHNS, CDR2 SASEGT. The CDR3 contains 16 residues.

The chain couples TRBV27 to TRBJ2-2; tentative D call: TRBD1 (6 bases). The CDR3 is 17 amino acids. V was clipped by 5 bases and J by 0 bases, with 16 bases between them. Germline lookup yields CDR1 MNHEY and CDR2 SMNVEV (reference sequence). This CDR3 reads CASSAVTGYSNTGELFF. The CDR3 DNA reads TGTGCCAGCAGTGCCGTAACAGGGTACTCGAACACCGGGGAGCTGTTTTTT.

The V gene is TRBV7-9, the J gene TRBJ1-2; possible D gene TRBD1, 6 bases. The CDR3 loop spans 16 amino acids. The germline gives CDR1 SEHNR, CDR2 FQNEAQ (reference sequence). V was pared by 1 base and J by 3 bases, with 15 bases between. The DNA for the CDR3 is TGTGCCAGCAGCTTAGGGCAGGGGAACCCGGACTATGGCTACACCTTC. This sequence encodes CASSLGQGNPDYGYTF.

This chain links TRBV10-3 with TRBJ2-3, with D perhaps TRBD1 (6 bases). Germline V gene lookup returns CDR1 ENHRY and CDR2 SYGVKD. V was pared by 4 bases and J by 3 bases, with 14 bases between. CDR3 size: 15 residues. CDR3 sequence: CAISAPAQGTDTQYF. The CDR3 DNA reads TGTGCCATCAGTGCCCCGGCACAGGGAACAGATACGCAGTATTTT.

This chain connects TRBV7-6 to TRBJ2-3; no firm D call. The CDR3 is 15 amino acids. Germline CDR1 and CDR2: SGHVS and FNYEAQ. Trimming took off 0 bases at V and 2 bases at J, with 9 bases between the two ends. The CDR3 DNA sequence: TGTGCCAGCAGCTTAGCTAAGGACCACACAGATACGCAGTATTTT. Translation gives CASSLAKDHTDTQYF.

The rearrangement uses TRBV30 and TRBJ1-1; 7 nucleotides match TRBD1. The CDR3 extends over 13 amino acids. Germline V gives CDR1 GTSNPN, CDR2 SVGIG (reference sequence). J gave up 1 base and V 4 bases, and 3 bases lay outside the gene matches. The CDR3 is CAWTRQGNTEAFF. The CDR3 DNA sequence: TGTGCCTGGACCCGACAGGGGAACACTGAAGCTTTCTTT. Full variable domain (outside the CDR3, taken from reference TRBV30 and TRBJ1-1): SQTIHQWPATLVQPVGSPLSLECTVEGTSNPNLYWYRQAAGRGLQLLFYSVGIGQISSEVPQNLSASRPQDRQFILSSKKLLLSDSGFYLCAWTRQGNTEAFFGQGTRLTVV.

This clone was counted only a few times. The V call is TRBV6-1, the J call TRBJ2-1, with 9 nucleotides matching TRBD1. The CDR3 sequence is 13 residues long. Germline trimming cut 4 bases from V and 6 bases from J; bases unmatched to any gene: 1. Germline V lookup: CDR1 MNHNS, CDR2 SASEGT. Here the CDR3 DNA reads TGTGCCAGCAGTGGGACAGGGGCCAATGAGCAGTTCTTC. It specifies CASSGTGANEQFF.

The V gene is TRBV14, the J gene TRBJ2-7; a weak D match, TRBD2 (6 bases). CDR3 size: 15 residues. Per germline, CDR1 SGHDN and CDR2 FVKESK. V gave up 0 bases and J gave up 1 base, with 10 bases separating them. Here the CDR3 DNA reads TGTGCCAGCAGCCAAGAACTAGCTGGGTCCTACGAGCAGTACTTC. Translation: CASSQELAGSYEQYF.

The rearrangement joins TRBV11-2 to TRBJ2-7, with 8 bases matching TRBD1. Germline lookup yields CDR1 SGHAT and CDR2 FQNNGV. V was pared by 5 bases and J by 4 bases, with 10 bases of the junction left unmatched. This CDR3 is 15 amino acids long. This CDR3 reads CASSVDRGFGYEQYF. The CDR3 DNA sequence: TGTGCCAGCAGCGTTGACAGGGGCTTTGGGTACGAGCAGTACTTC.

This clone was recorded only once. V usage is TRBV5-6 and J usage is TRBJ2-4; possibly TRBD2 for D (5 bases). V gave up 3 bases and J gave up 0 bases, with 7 bases separating them. Per germline, CDR1 SGHDT and CDR2 YYEEEE. The length of the CDR3 is 14 residues. CDR3 loop: CASSSGLAKNIQYF. The CDR3 DNA is TGTGCCAGCAGCTCAGGACTAGCCAAAAACATTCAGTACTTC.

The V gene is TRBV7-2, the J gene TRBJ1-6; TRBD1 is a possible D gene (6 bases). Between the trimmed V and J ends, which lost 1 base and 14 bases, there was a span of 18 bases. The CDR3 contains 15 residues. Germline CDR1 reads SGHTA; CDR2 reads FQGNSA. The CDR3 sequence: CASSLEAQGIGSLHF. CDR3 nucleotide sequence: TGTGCCAGCAGCTTAGAAGCTCAGGGGATCGGATCCCTCCACTTT.

DNA of the CDR3: TGCGCCAGCAGCTTGGGGGGATCCTCCTACGAGCAGTACTTC. This gives the protein CASSLGGSSYEQYF. The V call is TRBV5-1, the J call TRBJ2-7; D is uncertain. Germline loops: CDR1 SGHRS, CDR2 YFSETQ. The CDR3 contains 14 residues. The ends were cut back, 0 bases at V and 0 bases at J, with 7 bases in the middle.

The chain combines TRBV6-5 with TRBJ2-7; D gene ambiguous. Looked up from germline, CDR1 is MNHEY and CDR2 is SVGAGI. This CDR3 is 15 amino acids long. Trimming stripped 5 bases from V and 4 bases from J, with 18 bases between. The DNA for the CDR3 is TGTGCCAGCAGTCCCCATGCCGGCAGCAAATACGAGCAGTACTTC. This codes for CASSPHAGSKYEQYF.

The chain carries TRBV28 and TRBJ2-7; D unresolved. This CDR3 contains 13 residues. With 2 bases removed from V and 4 bases from J, the gap between germline ends came to 9 bases. CDR1 is MDHEN, CDR2 SYDVKM, per germline. The CDR3 DNA is TGTGCCAGCAGTTTAAGGCGCCGGTACGAGCAGTACTTC. It yields the protein CASSLRRRYEQYF.

The chain has TRBV9 and TRBJ2-1; 9 bases match TRBD2. This CDR3 contains 15 residues. Trimming cost V 3 bases and J 4 bases; bases outside gene matches: 5. Germline V CDR1 and CDR2: SGDLS, YYNGEE. The CDR3 coding sequence is TGTGCCAGCAGCGGTGGGACTAGCTGGTACAATGAGCAGTTCTTC. This gives the protein CASSGGTSWYNEQFF.

The chain combines TRBV19 with TRBJ2-2; weak D call: TRBD2 (5 bases). Deletions cut 4 bases from V and 5 bases from J, with 11 bases between. This CDR3 comprises 14 residues. Germline V gene data show CDR1 as LNHDA and CDR2 as SQIVND (reference sequence). The CDR3 reads CASSNPGLTGELFF. The CDR3 DNA reads as TGTGCCAGTAGTAACCCGGGATTGACCGGGGAGCTGTTTTTT.

The V gene is TRBV14, the J gene TRBJ2-3; perhaps TRBD1 as D (6 bases). With 0 bases removed from V and 6 bases from J, the gap between germline ends came to 16 bases. CDR3 length: 16 amino acids. Germline V gene data show CDR1 as SGHDN and CDR2 as FVKESK. In nucleotides, the CDR3 is TGTGCCAGCAGCCAAGAGACTGTGGGGGCGGAGGATACGCAGTATTTT. Its protein is CASSQETVGAEDTQYF. Filled out from reference TRBV14 and TRBJ2-3, the complete variable domain reads EAGVTQFPSHSVIEKGQTVTLRCDPISGHDNLYWYRRVMGKEIKFLLHFVKESKQDESGMPNNRFLAERTGGTYSTLKVQPAELEDSGVYFCASSQETVGAEDTQYFGPGTRLTVL.

This chain links TRBV25-1 with TRBJ2-7; D not resolved. Germline V lookup: CDR1 MGHDK, CDR2 SYGVNS. The CDR3 length is 11 residues. The V gene lost 4 bases and the J gene lost 6 bases, with 7 bases spanning the gap. The CDR3 DNA is TGTGCCAGCAGTGCGGTGAGCGAGCAGTACTTC. Translated, it gives CASSAVSEQYF.

This sequence joins TRBV6-1 and TRBJ1-1; no clear D. V lost 7 bases and J lost 0, with 12 bases in between. CDR3 length equals 14 residues. Germline V gives CDR1 MNHNS, CDR2 SASEGT. CDR3 residues: CASIRSEMNTEAFF. CDR3 bases: TGTGCCAGCATCAGGTCGGAAATGAACACTGAAGCTTTCTTT.